The source of this T cell receptor beta chain is a study of radiotherapy plus CTLA-4 blockade in lung cancer. Overall study: Objective responses emerged in about 20% of patients, and 31% attained disease control.

With respect to this clone: Its target is unknown.

Ipilimumab CTLA-4 blockade and focal radiation were given to patients with chemo-refractory metastatic non-small-cell lung cancer. This CDR3 comprises 16 residues. Looked up from germline, CDR1 is LNHDA and CDR2 is SQIVND (reference sequence). Losses at the gene ends were 4 bases for V and 2 bases for J; bases not matched to a gene: 8. Study observations and caveats: In blood, early T cell clone dynamics reportedly predicted response best, together with interferon-beta. Blood saw expansion of tumor-derived TCR clones after radiotherapy plus ipilimumab.

The method was immunoSEQ multiplex PCR; TCRdb's version includes in-frame clones alone and lacks a portion of them. The sample contains tens of thousands of clones, around 78% of which appear only once. The sequence derives from a human donor with non-small cell lung cancer who had a partial response to radiotherapy plus ipilimumab. Some clones in this sample may be carry-over from other donors' samples. The J gene is TRBJ2-3, the V gene TRBV19; 8 bases align to TRBD2. The sample was peripheral blood, taken from a patient treated with radiotherapy plus ipilimumab. DNA of the CDR3: TGTGCCAGTAGTAGGCGGTCGGGACTAGACACAGATACGCAGTATTTT. It encodes CASSRRSGLDTDTQYF.